This T cell receptor (beta chain) stems from a study of CD8+ T cells in alopecia areata. The wider study: At a dose of 5 to 10 mg twice daily, oral tofacitinib was given to treated patients.

With 4 bases removed from V and 4 bases from J, the gap between germline ends came to 10 bases. The germline CDR1 and CDR2 sequences are LGHNA and YSLEER. This CDR3 spans 14 amino acids. RNA extraction was followed by reverse transcription into cDNA, which acted as the sequencing template. Sequenced by immunoSEQ multiplex PCR; TCRdb stores in-frame clones only, minus some. Altogether some 120,000 clones are present, roughly 58% being singletons, with the ten largest covering 3.5% to 5%. As part of sample collection, lesional scalp punch biopsies and peripheral blood were taken from alopecia areata patients. The sorting of PBMCs gave CD4+ and CD8+ T cells.

This specimen consisted of CD4+ T cells sorted from blood, obtained at week 0. The J gene is TRBJ2-2, the V gene TRBV4-3; no definite D call. This receptor was taken from a human donor with alopecia areata. In nucleotides, the CDR3 is TGCGCCAGCAGCCGACGTCCCGTCACCGGGGAGCTGTTTTTT. It specifies CASSRRPVTGELFF.